This T cell receptor (beta chain) was captured by sequencing in a study of T cell responses to AZD1222 COVID-19 vaccine. This table comes from immunoSEQ multiplex PCR, and its TCRdb copy is limited to in-frame clones, with some not included. The repertoire includes 30,000 to 40,000 clones, 75% to 85% of them detected once, and roughly 4% sits in the top ten. In germline, CDR1 is SGHTS, CDR2 YDEGEE. With 4 bases removed from V and 4 bases from J, the gap between germline ends came to 14 bases. This CDR3 is built from 14 residues. A word on this clone: Its antigen is not identified.

Study-level points and caveats: Vaccine-associated CD4 TCRs ranged over spike, dominating at 160-218 and 743-854. Only after the peak T cell response were repertoires sampled. Possibly, clonal diversity was underestimated; donors were largely white British and included more females. Increased Spike-specific TCR breadth and depth were observed after two AZD1222 doses.

This material consisted of peripheral blood, taken 28 days after the second AZD1222 dose. J is TRBJ1-2 and V is TRBV5-8; D may be TRBD1 (6 bases). This TCR was sampled from an adult who received the AZD1222 COVID-19 vaccine. CDR3 nucleotide sequence: TGTGCCAGCAGCACGGGGGGGGGCCCCTATGGCTACACCTTC. It translates to CASSTGGGPYGYTF.